A single sample is the source of the 10 T cell receptor beta chains below, sequenced in a study of blood T cell repertoires in COVID-19. Measured with immunoSEQ multiplex PCR; TCRdb has only the in-frame clones, and not every one. The sample shows approximately 360,000 clones, 70% to 90% of them seen only once. Sequencing was carried out using PBMCs or T cells enriched from blood (not recorded which). These receptors were collected from a woman aged 25 to 39 with acute COVID-19.

This chain uses TRBV2 with TRBJ2-2, with D possibly TRBD2 on 5 matching bases. The CDR3 is 14 residues long. The V end was cut by 7 bases, the J end by 5 bases, with 14 bases between. Germline assignment: CDR1 SNHLY and CDR2 FYNNEI. The CDR3 sequence is CASTMGVETGELFF. The CDR3 DNA reads TGTGCCAGCACTATGGGAGTGGAAACCGGGGAGCTGTTTTTT.

J is TRBJ2-1 and V is TRBV9, with D hard to call. V lost 1 base and J 1 base, leaving 9 bases between the germline ends. The CDR3 spans 15 residues. Looked up from germline, CDR1 is SGDLS and CDR2 is YYNGEE. DNA of the CDR3: TGTGCCAGCAGCGTAACCACAGATTCCTACAATGAGCAGTTCTTC. Its translation is CASSVTTDSYNEQFF.

This chain joins TRBV9 and TRBJ1-4; D remains unclear. Per the germline V gene, CDR1 is SGDLS and CDR2 is YYNGEE. Trimming removed 3 bases from V and 6 bases from J, with 12 bases in between. This CDR3 is built from 14 residues. CDR3 protein: CASSEMGVHEKLFF. For the CDR3, the DNA is TGTGCCAGCAGCGAGATGGGAGTCCATGAAAAACTGTTTTTT.

The chain links TRBV19 to TRBJ1-1, with TRBD1 matching 9 bases. Germline CDR1 LNHDA, CDR2 SQIVND (reference sequence). The trim removed 1 base at V and 10 bases at J, leaving 19 bases unmatched. The CDR3 consists of 18 residues. Written as DNA, the CDR3 is TGTGCCAGTAGTATAGTGGCCAGACAGGGGGGTCGATCGTCGGTAGCTTTCTTT. This codes for CASSIVARQGGRSSVAFF.

This sequence joins TRBV7-2 and TRBJ1-5; 8 bases fit TRBD1. Germline V gene data show CDR1 as SGHTA and CDR2 as FQGNSA. Trimming removed 3 bases from V and 4 bases from J; junction bases left unmatched: 5. The CDR3 extends over 15 amino acids. The CDR3 DNA reads as TGTGCCAGCAGCTTCTTTGGACAGGGAAATCAGCCCCAGCATTTT. Its translation is CASSFFGQGNQPQHF.

This clone was counted a single time. CDR3 bases: TGTGCCAGCAGCCAAGCGGGGGGTAGTACGGGTTCTCAGCCCCAGCATTTT. Its translation is CASSQAGGSTGSQPQHF. The chain carries TRBV3-1 (or the pseudogene TRBV3-2) and TRBJ1-5; D is possibly TRBD1 (5 bases). The CDR3 is 17 residues long. Germline V gives CDR1 LGHDT, CDR2 YNNKEL (reference sequence). Trimming shortened V by 1 base and J by 6 bases, and 19 bases separated the two germline ends.

The chain is built from TRBV29-1 and TRBJ2-1; the match to TRBD1 covers 9 bases. The CDR3 is made up of 13 amino acids. With V trimmed by 4 bases and J by 16 bases, 14 bases remained unmatched. CDR1 is SQVTM, CDR2 ANQGSEA, per germline. The CDR3 loop is CSVGKGGNRGLFF. CDR3 DNA: TGCAGCGTTGGTAAGGGTGGGAACAGGGGGCTTTTCTTC.

The chain recombines TRBV5-6 with TRBJ1-2; a weak D match, TRBD1 (5 bases). Germline values: CDR1 SGHDT, CDR2 YYEEEE. Trimming took 2 bases from V and 9 from J, leaving 14 bases between them. The CDR3 has 13 residues. The DNA of the CDR3 is TGTGCCAGCAGCTTCATTAGGGACTGGAGCTACACCTTC. Its protein is CASSFIRDWSYTF.

This clone was recorded only once. The CDR3 DNA sequence: TGTGCCAACGGGGACAGCAAGAACACTGAAGCTTTCTTT. Protein product: CANGDSKNTEAFF. The rearrangement links TRBV7-9 to TRBJ1-1; 7 positions agree with TRBD1. This CDR3 is built from 13 residues. The germline V gene encodes CDR1 SEHNR and CDR2 FQNEAQ (reference sequence). V lost 10 bases, J lost 1 base, and 6 bases stayed unmatched.

The sample holds one count of this clone. The gene calls are TRBV10-3 and TRBJ1-5; 8 positions agree with TRBD1. V shed 7 bases and J 2 bases; nucleotides not matched to a gene: 7. The CDR3 extends over 15 amino acids. Germline V CDR1 and CDR2: ENHRY, SYGVKD. The chain's CDR3 is CAIIKGGQGNQPQHF. CDR3 in DNA: TGTGCCATCATCAAGGGGGGACAGGGCAATCAGCCCCAGCATTTT.